This T cell receptor beta chain was sequenced in a study of blood T cell repertoires in COVID-19. In the study overall: Whether acute or convalescent, the COVID-19 samples came from the United States, Italy and Spain.

There are 15 residues in the CDR3. The junction had 5 bases not matched to a gene; V was cut back by 1 base and J by 5 bases. Germline CDR1 SGHRS, CDR2 YFSETQ. Per the authors' pipeline: Amplification with reference gene primers provided the estimates of nucleated cell counts. Measured with immunoSEQ multiplex PCR; TCRdb has only the in-frame clones, and not every one. The V and J calls and clone size are taken from that table; D and trimming were inferred from the DNA. The sample holds under 250,000 clones; approximately 91% are singletons and the top ten take around 6.9%. The origin of this receptor is a man in his 60s who had recovered from COVID-19. The chain combines TRBV5-1 with TRBJ2-7; 11 positions match TRBD2. Sample: peripheral blood. Here the CDR3 reads CASSLRLAGNDEQYF. The CDR3 nucleotides are TGCGCCAGCAGCTTGCGACTAGCGGGGAATGACGAGCAGTACTTC. The entire variable domain, with the rest obtained from reference TRBV5-1 and TRBJ2-7, is as follows: KAGVTQTPRYLIKTRGQQVTLSCSPISGHRSVSWYQQTPGQGLQFLFEYFSETQRNKGNFPGRFSGRQFSNSRSEMNVSTLELGDSALYLCASSLRLAGNDEQYFGPGTRLTVT.